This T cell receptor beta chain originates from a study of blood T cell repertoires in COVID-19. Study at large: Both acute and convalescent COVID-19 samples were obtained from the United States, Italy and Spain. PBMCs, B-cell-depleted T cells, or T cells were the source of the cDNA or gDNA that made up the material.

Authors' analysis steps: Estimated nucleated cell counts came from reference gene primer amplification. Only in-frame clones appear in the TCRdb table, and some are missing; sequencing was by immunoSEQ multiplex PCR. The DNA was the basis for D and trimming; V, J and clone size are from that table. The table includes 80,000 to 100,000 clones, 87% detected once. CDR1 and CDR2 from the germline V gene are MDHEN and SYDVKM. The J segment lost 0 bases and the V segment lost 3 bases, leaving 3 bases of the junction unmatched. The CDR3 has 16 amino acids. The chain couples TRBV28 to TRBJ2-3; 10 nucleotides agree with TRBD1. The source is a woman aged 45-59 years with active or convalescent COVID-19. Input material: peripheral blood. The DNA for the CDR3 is TGTGCCAGCAGTTTGGAGGGACAGGGGAGCACAGATACGCAGTATTTT. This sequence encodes CASSLEGQGSTDTQYF. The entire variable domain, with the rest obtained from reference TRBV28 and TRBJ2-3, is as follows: DVKVTQSSRYLVKRTGEKVFLECVQDMDHENMFWYRQDPGLGLRLIYFSYDVKMKEKGDIPEGYSVSREKKERFSLILESASTNQTSMYLCASSLEGQGSTDTQYFGPGTRLTVL.